This TCR beta chain was recorded in a study of blood T cell repertoires in COVID-19. In the study overall: Donors in the United States, Italy and Spain gave samples during acute or convalescent COVID-19. The cDNA or gDNA used as material had been derived from T cells, B-cell-depleted T cells, or PBMCs.

Seattle enrolled patients during active infection and tracked them longitudinally. V dropped 7 bases and J dropped 6; count of bases not matched to a gene: 7. From germline, CDR1 is PRHDT and CDR2 FYEKMQ (reference sequence). The CDR3 length is 14 residues. Under the authors' procedure: Reference gene primer amplification in the assay estimated nucleated cell counts. The data were produced by immunoSEQ multiplex PCR, yet TCRdb's version contains in-frame clones alone and is incomplete. V and J calls and clone size are as listed in that table; D and trimming were resolved from the DNA. The table shows some 130,000 clones, with over 85% occurring only once.

The specimen was peripheral blood. The clonotype originates from a man aged 60-69 years with COVID-19, enrolled during active disease. The rearrangement links TRBV13 to TRBJ1-1; 11 bases map to TRBD1. The CDR3 sequence is CASNPGTGGPEAFF. The CDR3 nucleotides are TGTGCCAGCAACCCCGGGACAGGGGGGCCTGAAGCTTTCTTT.